The 24 T cell receptor beta chains below all came from one sample that was sequenced in a study of cytomegalovirus exposure and HLA in healthy donors. The PCR was carried out with 60 Vbeta primers and 13 Jbeta primers. Method: immunoSEQ multiplex PCR; TCRdb's copy keeps in-frame clones and lacks some. The sample includes approximately 150,000 clones, about 74% of them seen just once. Sequenced sample: PBMCs. These receptors were taken from a woman aged 55-69 years in good health and CMV-seronegative.

This clone was seen once. This specimen includes other DNA sequences encoding the same CDR3. V is TRBV7-9 and J is TRBJ2-1; the match to TRBD1 covers 8 bases. CDR1 is SEHNR, CDR2 FQNEAQ, per germline (reference sequence). The CDR3 has 15 amino acids. V dropped 5 bases and J dropped 2; count of bases not matched to a gene: 5. The CDR3 loop reads CASSPGTGAYNEQFF. The CDR3 DNA reads TGTGCCAGCAGCCCGGGGACAGGCGCCTACAATGAGCAGTTCTTC.

CDR3 in amino acids: CASSVGGFNTEAFF. CDR3 in DNA: TGTGCCAGCAGCGTTGGGGGCTTTAACACTGAAGCTTTCTTT. The V gene is TRBV9, the J gene TRBJ1-1; a weak D match, TRBD1 (6 bases). V was pared by 2 bases and J by 2 bases, with 10 bases between. Germline CDR1 is SGDLS and CDR2 is YYNGEE. CDR3 length: 14 residues.

J is TRBJ2-4 and V is TRBV27; D is perhaps TRBD2 (6 bases). This CDR3 contains 15 residues. Trimming removed 5 bases at V and 4 bases at J, with 15 bases between. From germline, CDR1 is MNHEY and CDR2 SMNVEV (reference sequence). Written as DNA, the CDR3 is TGTGCCAGCAGTCTCTATGGTGCGGGAAAAAACATTCAGTACTTC. Protein product: CASSLYGAGKNIQYF.

This clone was recorded a few times. Distinct nucleotide sequences in the sample also encode this CDR3. The chain joins TRBV5-1 to TRBJ1-1, with a tentative D call TRBD1 (6 bases). Deletions cut 0 bases from V and 1 base from J, with 10 bases between. In germline, CDR1 is SGHRS, CDR2 YFSETQ. The length of the CDR3 is 15 residues. The CDR3 protein is CASSLGDRPNTEAFF. As DNA, the CDR3 is TGCGCCAGCAGCTTGGGCGACAGGCCGAACACTGAAGCTTTCTTT.

The rearrangement links TRBV11-2 to TRBJ1-2; the D gene is possibly TRBD1 (5 bases). V was shortened by 4 bases and J by 3 bases, with 18 bases between the two germline ends. This CDR3 spans 16 amino acids. Germline-derived CDR1 and CDR2 are SGHAT and FQNNGV. This CDR3 is CASSSPLGVRDYGYTF. CDR3 DNA: TGTGCCAGCAGCTCCCCCTTAGGGGTCCGTGACTATGGCTACACCTTC.

This chain connects TRBV7-9 to TRBJ2-5, with D possibly TRBD2 on 6 matching bases. The CDR3 is made up of 14 amino acids. Trimming removed 4 bases from V and 5 bases from J, with 14 bases in between. The germline gives CDR1 SEHNR, CDR2 FQNEAQ (reference sequence). CDR3 sequence reads: CASSSTGEWETQYF. In DNA, the CDR3 is TGTGCCAGCAGCTCCACGGGAGAGTGGGAGACCCAGTACTTC.

This chain connects TRBV6-5 to TRBJ1-1; D gene uncertain. This CDR3 has 14 residues. The V gene lost 2 bases and the J gene lost 2 bases, with 9 bases spanning the gap. Germline V CDR1 and CDR2: MNHEY, SVGAGI. As DNA, the CDR3 is TGTGCCAGCAGTTACGGGCAGATTAACACTGAAGCTTTCTTT. Its protein is CASSYGQINTEAFF.

V gene TRBV15 combines with J gene TRBJ1-1, with TRBD1 identical over 7 bases. CDR1 LNHNV and CDR2 YYDKDF come from the germline V gene (reference sequence). V was pared by 2 bases and J by 8 bases, with 11 bases of the junction left unmatched. The CDR3 is 15 residues long. Written as DNA, the CDR3 is TGTGCCACCAGCAGATCCCCTGACAGGGTTAGGGAAGCTTTCTTT. It specifies CATSRSPDRVREAFF.

V usage is TRBV28 and J usage is TRBJ1-5, with 9 bases lining up with TRBD1. The germline V gene encodes CDR1 MDHEN and CDR2 SYDVKM. The J segment lost 1 base and the V segment lost 3 bases, leaving 7 bases of the junction unmatched. The CDR3 is made up of 17 amino acids. CDR3 in amino acids: CASSLQPGQGSNQPQHF. Written as DNA, the CDR3 is TGTGCCAGCAGTTTGCAACCGGGACAGGGCAGCAATCAGCCCCAGCATTTT.

The gene calls are TRBV18 and TRBJ2-7, with D possibly being TRBD2 (5 bases). V shed 6 bases and J shed 1 base, with 13 bases lying between them. The CDR3 contains 14 residues. Germline values: CDR1 KGHSH, CDR2 LQKENI. The DNA of the CDR3 is TGTGCCAGCTCCCCCGACTGGAGGTCCTACGAGCAGTACTTC. Protein product: CASSPDWRSYEQYF.

The chain combines TRBV28 with TRBJ2-7, with 12 bases aligning to TRBD1. The J segment lost 9 bases and the V segment lost 2 bases, leaving 11 bases of the junction unmatched. This CDR3 contains 16 residues. CDR1 and CDR2 (germline): MDHEN, SYDVKM. CDR3 amino acids: CASSLNLGTGGGRQYF. In nucleotides, the CDR3 is TGTGCCAGCAGTTTAAATCTAGGGACAGGGGGCGGACGGCAGTACTTC.

On this clone itself: At one boundary the junction diverges from the germline segment, which might be a read error. The genes are TRBV19 and TRBJ2-1; TRBD2 agrees at 8 bases. CDR1 LNHDA and CDR2 SQIVND come from the germline V gene (reference sequence). The CDR3 spans 15 residues. In DNA form, the CDR3 reads TGTGCCAGTAGGCCGGGACTAGGAGTCCGCAATAAGCAGTTCTTC. It encodes CASRPGLGVRNKQFF.

In DNA form, the CDR3 reads TGTGCCAGCAGTTTATCGCACATACCGGGCTCCTACGAGCAGTACTTC. It specifies CASSLSHIPGSYEQYF. J is TRBJ2-7 and V is TRBV27; D remains ambiguous. The CDR3 has 16 amino acids. Germline V gene sequence: CDR1 MNHEY, CDR2 SMNVEV (reference sequence). V was trimmed by 0 bases and J by 0 bases, leaving 12 bases between them.

This clone was found a few times. The chain joins TRBV7-9 to TRBJ1-4; perhaps TRBD1 as D (5 bases). CDR1 SEHNR and CDR2 FQNEAQ come from the germline V gene (reference sequence). Between the trimmed V and J ends, which lost 7 bases and 8 bases, there was a span of 20 bases. This CDR3 is built from 15 residues. As DNA, the CDR3 is TGTGCCAGCATGCGCTCTGGCAGGGTAGGGGAAAAACTGTTTTTT. Its protein product is CASMRSGRVGEKLFF.

The rearrangement joins TRBV27 to TRBJ1-1; 9 bases line up with TRBD1. CDR1 is MNHEY and CDR2 is SMNVEV in the germline V gene (reference sequence). With 5 bases clipped from V and 3 bases from J, the junction kept 1 base outside the gene matches. This CDR3 is built from 13 residues. The DNA for the CDR3 is TGTGCCAGCAGTGGACAGGGGTACACTGAAGCTTTCTTT. Residues: CASSGQGYTEAFF.

The V gene is TRBV5-1, the J gene TRBJ2-4; 10 bases agree with TRBD1. V shed 6 bases, J shed 1 base, and the junction held 4 bases outside the gene matches. Looked up from germline, CDR1 is SGHRS and CDR2 is YFSETQ. The CDR3 is 15 amino acids. The CDR3 spells CASTPGQGAKNIQYF. The CDR3 region has the DNA TGCGCCAGCACACCGGGACAGGGGGCCAAAAACATTCAGTACTTC.

The chain couples TRBV30 to TRBJ1-1; TRBD1 might be the D (6 bases). Trimming removed 4 bases at V and 4 bases at J, with 13 bases between. The CDR3 has 13 amino acids. Germline V gene sequence: CDR1 GTSNPN, CDR2 SVGIG (reference sequence). The CDR3 spells CAWKYRESTEAFF. CDR3 DNA sequence: TGTGCCTGGAAATACAGGGAAAGCACTGAAGCTTTCTTT.

This chain uses TRBV28 with TRBJ1-1, with D uncertain. CDR1 MDHEN and CDR2 SYDVKM come from the germline V gene. The CDR3 covers 12 residues. V lost 7 bases, J lost 10 bases, and 16 bases lay in between. For the CDR3, the DNA is TGTGCCAGCACCACGGGAAGTTTCGTAGCTTTCTTT. It is translated as CASTTGSFVAFF.

This clone has only a few counts. The chain employs TRBV20-1 and TRBJ1-2, with D uncertain. The V end lost 6 bases, the J end lost 11 bases, and 16 bases lay between the germline ends. Germline V gives CDR1 DFQATT, CDR2 SNEGSKA (reference sequence). There are 11 residues in the CDR3. CDR3 amino acids: CSAQRRADYTF. The DNA for the CDR3 is TGCAGTGCCCAGAGGAGGGCTGATTACACCTTC.

The chain combines TRBV7-8 with TRBJ2-7; a weak D match, TRBD1 (5 bases). Germline loops: CDR1 SGHVS, CDR2 FQNEAQ. The CDR3 has 17 residues. Trimming pared 0 bases from V and 1 base from J, leaving 16 bases between. CDR3 in amino acids: CASSLASYRFGSYEQYF. The DNA of the CDR3 is TGTGCCAGCAGCTTAGCGTCTTACAGGTTTGGGTCCTACGAGCAGTACTTC.

Here the CDR3 DNA reads TGTGCCAGTAGTATAGCTGGAGGGACGGGGGAGCTGTTTTTT. It yields the protein CASSIAGGTGELFF. The V and J genes are TRBV19 and TRBJ2-2; perhaps TRBD2 as D (6 bases). Trimming stripped 1 base from V and 8 bases from J, with 11 bases between. In germline, CDR1 is LNHDA, CDR2 SQIVND (reference sequence). CDR3 length equals 14 residues.

This clone appeared once. The chain uses TRBV7-2 and TRBJ2-7, with 7 bases fitting TRBD2. Germline CDR1 reads SGHTA; CDR2 reads FQGNSA. The CDR3 is 15 residues long. Trimming at V came to 5 bases and at J to 4 bases, leaving 11 bases not matched to a gene. CDR3 loop: CASSHLLARKYEQYF. The CDR3 DNA is TGTGCCAGCAGCCACTTACTAGCGAGAAAGTACGAGCAGTACTTC. Variable domain in full (rest from reference TRBV7-2 and TRBJ2-7): GAGVSQSPSNKVTEKGKDVELRCDPISGHTALYWYRQSLGQGLEFLIYFQGNSAPDKSGLPSDRFSAERTGGSVSTLTIQRTQQEDSAVYLCASSHLLARKYEQYFGPGTRLTVT.

The chain carries TRBV7-6 and TRBJ2-1; 9 bases align to TRBD2. CDR1 and CDR2 from the germline V gene are SGHVS and FNYEAQ. The CDR3 covers 16 residues. The junction had 6 bases not matched to a gene; V was cut back by 0 bases and J by 6 bases. Here the CDR3 DNA reads TGTGCCAGCAGCTTAGCGCCTAGCGGGGACCGCAATGAGCAGTTCTTC. This encodes CASSLAPSGDRNEQFF.

Turning to this clone: At one of its ends the junction is not consistent with the germline gene, which may arise from a read error. The chain combines TRBV7-9 with TRBJ1-2, with TRBD1 identical over 7 bases. The germline V gene encodes CDR1 SEHNR and CDR2 FQNEAQ (reference sequence). The CDR3 sequence is 17 residues long. The CDR3 coding sequence is TGTTCCAGCAGCTTAGCAGGAGGGGACAGTTTCTCATCCGGCTACACCTTC. Its protein product is CSSSLAGGDSFSSGYTF. Complete variable domain (other parts from reference TRBV7-9 and TRBJ1-2): DTGVSQNPRHKITKRGQNVTFRCDPISEHNRLYWYRQTLGQGPEFLTYFQNEAQLEKSRLLSDRFSAERPKGSFSTLEIQRTEQGDSAMYLCSSSLAGGDSFSSGYTFGSGTRLTVV.